One sample yielded the 27 T cell receptor beta chains listed below, sequenced in a study of cytomegalovirus exposure and HLA in healthy donors. A multiplex PCR was run with 60 Vbeta primers and 13 Jbeta primers. Profiling relied on immunoSEQ multiplex PCR, and the TCRdb table lists in-frame clones only, not all of them. The sample gives under 200,000 clones, about 77% of which show up once; 2% to 2.5% is in the top ten. Sequenced: PBMCs. These receptors all stem from a man in his 60s in good health and CMV-seronegative.

This chain joins TRBV5-1 and TRBJ2-1, with TRBD2 matching 7 bases. V gave up 0 bases and J gave up 4 bases; unmatched junction bases: 4. Germline-derived CDR1 and CDR2 are SGHRS and YFSETQ. CDR3 length equals 15 residues. CDR3 in amino acids: CASSLVRREYNEQFF. The DNA for the CDR3 is TGCGCCAGCAGCTTGGTCCGGCGGGAGTACAATGAGCAGTTCTTC.

This clone has just a few counts. V and J are TRBV5-6 and TRBJ2-4; D is ambiguous. V was cut by 1 base and J by 0 bases, with 5 bases left in between. The germline V gene has CDR1 SGHDT and CDR2 YYEEEE. This CDR3 is built from 14 residues. CDR3 in amino acids: CASSLPLAKNIQYF. The CDR3, as DNA: TGTGCCAGCAGCTTGCCTTTAGCCAAAAACATTCAGTACTTC.

The rearrangement joins TRBV7-9 to TRBJ2-1, with 9 bases identical to TRBD2. The CDR3 contains 12 residues. Germline lookup yields CDR1 SEHNR and CDR2 FQNEAQ (reference sequence). V shed 5 bases and J 9 bases; nucleotides not matched to a gene: 2. CDR3 residues: CASSPAGGEQFF. In DNA, the CDR3 is TGTGCCAGCAGCCCAGCGGGAGGTGAGCAGTTCTTC.

Only a few counts were recorded for this clone. This chain links TRBV6-1 with TRBJ2-3, with 13 positions matching TRBD2. Trimming removed 7 bases from V and 3 bases from J; junction bases left unmatched: 4. Germline loops: CDR1 MNHNS, CDR2 SASEGT. The CDR3 runs to 15 residues. This chain's CDR3 is CASTSGLAGTDTQYF. DNA of the CDR3: TGTGCCAGCACGTCGGGACTAGCGGGAACAGATACGCAGTATTTT.

The sample holds a few counts of this clone. The chain recombines TRBV18 with TRBJ1-2, with a possible D match to TRBD1 (6 bases). Trimming cost V 3 bases and J 7 bases, with 12 bases left between them. CDR3 length: 13 amino acids. The germline CDR1 and CDR2 sequences are KGHSH and LQKENI. CDR3 sequence: CASSPLDRSGYTF. CDR3 nucleotide sequence: TGTGCCAGCTCACCCCTGGACAGATCTGGCTACACCTTC.

The V and J genes are TRBV6-5 and TRBJ2-1; 12 positions agree with TRBD2. Trimming removed 5 bases from V and 9 bases from J; junction bases left unmatched: 8. The CDR3 contains 15 residues. CDR1 is MNHEY and CDR2 is SVGAGI in the germline V gene. CDR3 bases: TGTGCCAGCAGTCCTCTAGCGGGGGGGCCCAGTGAGCAGTTCTTC. Translation: CASSPLAGGPSEQFF.

This clone was counted a single time. The chain couples TRBV6-5 to TRBJ2-7; TRBD1 is a possible D gene (6 bases). The length of the CDR3 is 15 residues. The germline gives CDR1 MNHEY, CDR2 SVGAGI. V was pared by 6 bases and J by 4 bases, with 19 bases between. As DNA, the CDR3 is TGTGCCAGCAGCCGCAGCGCGGCAGGGGAGTACGAGCAGTACTTC. This codes for CASSRSAAGEYEQYF.

In its sample, this clone ranks as medium-sized. The CDR3 loop is CASRGDHRDLRYNEQFF. The CDR3 DNA follows: TGTGCCAGCAGGGGTGACCACCGGGACTTGAGATACAATGAGCAGTTCTTC. The chain has TRBV5-6 and TRBJ2-1, with a weak D call TRBD2 (6 bases). CDR1 and CDR2 (germline): SGHDT, YYEEEE. Trimming pared 5 bases from V and 4 bases from J, leaving 22 bases between. The CDR3 spans 17 residues.

This clone occurred once. The chain is built from TRBV28 and TRBJ2-3; TRBD1 aligns across 8 bases. CDR1 MDHEN and CDR2 SYDVKM come from the germline V gene. V lost 6 bases and J lost 4; bases outside the gene matches: 9. The CDR3 covers 15 residues. Written as DNA, the CDR3 is TGTGCCAGCAGGGGTCAGGGGGCGGTCCCAGATACGCAGTATTTT. Translated, it gives CASRGQGAVPDTQYF.

The genes are TRBV7-3 and TRBJ2-7; possibly TRBD2 for D (5 bases). The CDR3 spans 13 residues. CDR1 and CDR2 (germline): SGHTA, FQGTGA. V lost 2 bases and J lost 7, with 12 bases in between. DNA of the CDR3: TGTGCCAGCAGCTTAGCGGGCCCGAGAGAGCAGTACTTC. This gives the protein CASSLAGPREQYF.

The genes are TRBV28 and TRBJ2-7, with D maybe TRBD1 (5 bases). This CDR3 contains 13 residues. V lost 3 bases and J lost 8, with 14 bases in between. Germline CDR1 MDHEN, CDR2 SYDVKM. CDR3 loop: CASSFRGRGKQYF. The CDR3 nucleotides are TGTGCCAGCAGTTTTAGGGGTAGGGGAAAGCAGTACTTC.

The chain carries TRBV18 and TRBJ1-6; 7 positions match TRBD1. Germline V gene data show CDR1 as KGHSH and CDR2 as LQKENI. The CDR3 consists of 19 residues. Germline trimming cut 0 bases from V and 7 bases from J; bases unmatched to any gene: 15. CDR3 protein: CASSPPETGPALRNSPLHF. The CDR3 DNA reads as TGTGCCAGCTCACCACCGGAGACAGGGCCTGCTCTTCGGAATTCACCCCTCCACTTT.

The chain links TRBV19 to TRBJ1-1, with 7 bases aligning to TRBD1. Germline values: CDR1 LNHDA, CDR2 SQIVND (reference sequence). This CDR3 comprises 14 residues. With V trimmed by 7 bases and J by 1 base, 6 bases remained unmatched. CDR3 region: CASIPNRGNTEAFF. CDR3 in DNA: TGTGCCAGTATACCCAACAGGGGGAACACTGAAGCTTTCTTT.

The rearrangement joins TRBV10-2 to TRBJ1-4; TRBD1 matches 9 bases. There are 15 residues in the CDR3. The V gene end was trimmed by 4 bases and the J gene end by 7 bases; junction bases not matched to a gene: 7. Germline V gene data show CDR1 as WSHSY and CDR2 as SAAADI. The CDR3 here is CASSAHRGQGEKLFF. In DNA form, the CDR3 reads TGCGCCAGCAGTGCTCACAGGGGGCAAGGTGAAAAACTGTTTTTT.

V is TRBV6-5 and J is TRBJ1-2; TRBD1 matches at 7 bases. Germline loops: CDR1 MNHEY, CDR2 SVGAGI. There are 15 residues in the CDR3. Trimming took 7 bases from V and 1 from J; bases not matched to a gene: 9. The CDR3 DNA follows: TGTGCCAGCACCAAGTCAGGGGGGTTTAACTATGGCTACACCTTC. This sequence encodes CASTKSGGFNYGYTF.

The chain is built from TRBV5-1 and TRBJ2-2; D gene unclear. Looked up from germline, CDR1 is SGHRS and CDR2 is YFSETQ. CDR3 size: 14 residues. The V gene lost 1 base and the J gene lost 1 base, with 5 bases spanning the gap. The CDR3, as DNA: TGCGCCAGCAGCTTGAGACAGAACACCGGGGAGCTGTTTTTT. Residues: CASSLRQNTGELFF.

The chain uses TRBV30 and TRBJ1-6, with D perhaps matching TRBD1 (6 bases). The CDR3 runs to 13 residues. V dropped 5 bases and J dropped 10 bases, with 15 bases sitting between them. Germline assignment: CDR1 GTSNPN and CDR2 SVGIG (reference sequence). For the CDR3, the DNA is TGTGCCTGGGGGACAATATCGGGCTCACCCCTCCACTTT. It encodes CAWGTISGSPLHF.

The sample holds a few counts of this clone. The chain carries TRBV2 and TRBJ2-5; no definite D call. The assigned J gene may be wrong: the sequence end matches TRBJ2-7 better. CDR3 length: 13 amino acids. Germline CDR1 is SNHLY and CDR2 is FYNNEI. The CDR3 region has the DNA TGTGCCAGCAGTGTTTACGGTAACTACGAGCAGTACTTC. This sequence encodes CASSVYGNYEQYF.

The V gene is TRBV11-2, the J gene TRBJ1-3; D uncertain. The CDR3 is made up of 14 amino acids. The V end lost 6 bases, the J end lost 2 bases, and 11 bases lay between the germline ends. Germline V lookup: CDR1 SGHAT, CDR2 FQNNGV. CDR3 amino acids: CASRSLSPGNTIYF. The CDR3 region has the DNA TGTGCCAGCAGGTCGCTATCCCCTGGAAACACCATATATTTT.

V usage is TRBV6-6 and J usage is TRBJ2-7; 9 positions agree with TRBD2. The CDR3 loop spans 14 amino acids. Germline V gene sequence: CDR1 MNHNY, CDR2 SVGAGI (reference sequence). The ends lost 2 bases at V and 6 bases at J; junction bases unmatched: 5. CDR3 amino acids: CASSYPAGGCEQYF. CDR3 nucleotide sequence: TGTGCCAGCAGTTACCCAGCGGGAGGTTGCGAGCAGTACTTC.

The gene calls are TRBV4-2 and TRBJ1-1, with 7 bases matching TRBD1. The germline V gene has CDR1 LGHNA and CDR2 YNFKEQ. Germline trimming cut 4 bases from V and 11 bases from J; bases unmatched to any gene: 16. The CDR3 has 15 amino acids. As DNA, the CDR3 is TGTGCCAGCAGCCCCTATTTTCAGGGGGAGAACGGGGCTTTCTTT. Amino acids: CASSPYFQGENGAFF.

The gene calls are TRBV5-1 and TRBJ1-1; D possibly corresponds to TRBD1 (6 bases). The V end was cut by 5 bases, the J end by 2 bases, with 13 bases between. This CDR3 has 14 residues. Germline V gene data show CDR1 as SGHRS and CDR2 as YFSETQ. For the CDR3, the DNA is TGCGCCAGCAGACAGCAGGGGAGTAACACTGAAGCTTTCTTT. This gives the protein CASRQQGSNTEAFF. Together with reference TRBV5-1 and TRBJ1-1, the CDR3 gives the full variable domain: KAGVTQTPRYLIKTRGQQVTLSCSPISGHRSVSWYQQTPGQGLQFLFEYFSETQRNKGNFPGRFSGRQFSNSRSEMNVSTLELGDSALYLCASRQQGSNTEAFFGQGTRLTVV.

V is TRBV2 and J is TRBJ2-5; 11 bases are a match to TRBD1. Trimming at V came to 9 bases and at J to 5 bases, leaving 8 bases not matched to a gene. The CDR3 runs 14 residues. Germline CDR1 is SNHLY and CDR2 is FYNNEI. The CDR3 is CARAGTGGGETQYF. The CDR3 DNA is TGTGCCAGAGCCGGGACAGGGGGAGGGGAGACCCAGTACTTC.

The gene calls are TRBV7-3 and TRBJ1-1; TRBD1 aligns across 7 bases. The length of the CDR3 is 16 residues. Losses at the gene ends were 5 bases for V and 0 bases for J; bases not matched to a gene: 9. Per germline, CDR1 SGHTA and CDR2 FQGTGA. The CDR3 spells CASSPDREAMNTEAFF. CDR3 DNA: TGTGCCAGCAGCCCCGACAGGGAAGCGATGAACACTGAAGCTTTCTTT.

V and J are TRBV6-1 and TRBJ2-7, with 7 bases lining up with TRBD1. The V gene end was trimmed by 4 bases and the J gene end by 3 bases; junction bases not matched to a gene: 3. Germline lookup yields CDR1 MNHNS and CDR2 SASEGT. The CDR3 runs 13 residues. This CDR3 reads CASSGDSNYEQYF. As DNA, the CDR3 is TGTGCCAGCAGTGGGGACAGTAACTACGAGCAGTACTTC.

This rearrangement joins TRBV11-3 to TRBJ2-2; D remains ambiguous. Trimming cost V 5 bases and J 4 bases, with 17 bases left between them. The CDR3 extends over 16 amino acids. Germline loops: CDR1 SGHNT, CDR2 YENEEA. CDR3 sequence: CASSPHPPTGTGELFF. The CDR3 coding sequence is TGTGCCAGCAGCCCACACCCTCCTACGGGCACCGGGGAGCTGTTTTTT.

V gene TRBV19 combines with J gene TRBJ1-5, with 7 bases aligning to TRBD1. Germline V CDR1 and CDR2: LNHDA, SQIVND (reference sequence). This CDR3 contains 15 residues. Losses at the gene ends were 10 bases for V and 5 bases for J; bases not matched to a gene: 14. The CDR3 reads CATQQTAGGDQPQHF. Written as DNA, the CDR3 is TGTGCCACTCAACAAACGGCAGGGGGAGATCAGCCCCAGCATTTT.